The 12 T cell receptor beta chains presented below share a single source sample, sequenced in a study of blood T cell repertoires in COVID-19. The table came from immunoSEQ multiplex PCR; TCRdb's copy has only in-frame clones and leaves some out. The repertoire holds 85,000 to 90,000 clones, with roughly 82% as singletons. Sequenced: peripheral blood. The source is a woman aged 80 or over with acute or convalescent COVID-19.

This rearrangement joins TRBV19 to TRBJ2-2, with D hard to call. Trimming left V 8 bases short and J 1 base short, with 23 bases between. The CDR3 is made up of 18 amino acids. CDR1 LNHDA and CDR2 SQIVND come from the germline V gene (reference sequence). The CDR3 bases are TGTGCCAGTCTACTAACCCTTCGCCATCCACTGAACACCGGGGAGCTGTTTTTT. Translated, it gives CASLLTLRHPLNTGELFF.

V usage is TRBV19 and J usage is TRBJ1-5, with D perhaps matching TRBD1 (6 bases). Germline CDR1 is LNHDA and CDR2 is SQIVND (reference sequence). Deletions cut 7 bases from V and 0 bases from J, with 16 bases between. The CDR3 length is 16 residues. The CDR3 bases are TGTGCCAGTACCTATAATCGACAGGCTAGCAATCAGCCCCAGCATTTT. Amino acid sequence: CASTYNRQASNQPQHF.

The rearrangement joins TRBV28 to TRBJ2-5, with TRBD2 as a possible D gene (6 bases). The CDR3 covers 12 residues. The germline V gene encodes CDR1 MDHEN and CDR2 SYDVKM. The V end lost 4 bases, the J end lost 9 bases, and 12 bases lay between the germline ends. The CDR3 is CASSSVWGAQYF. DNA for the CDR3: TGTGCCAGCAGTTCGGTCTGGGGGGCCCAGTACTTC.

The chain joins TRBV6-5 to TRBJ2-3; D is unclear. The CDR3 is 15 amino acids. The V end was cut by 1 base, the J end by 4 bases, with 12 bases between. Per the germline V gene, CDR1 is MNHEY and CDR2 is SVGAGI. CDR3 region: CASSYYLVNPDTQYF. As DNA, the CDR3 is TGTGCCAGCAGTTACTATCTAGTAAATCCAGATACGCAGTATTTT.

The table lists this clone with a few counts. The rearrangement links TRBV30 to TRBJ2-7; 7 bases align to TRBD2. The CDR3 runs to 16 residues. V gave up 1 base and J gave up 3 bases; unmatched junction bases: 12. The germline gives CDR1 GTSNPN, CDR2 SVGIG (reference sequence). This CDR3 is CAWSGVPGLAVYEQYF. The CDR3 nucleotides read TGTGCCTGGAGTGGGGTACCGGGTCTAGCGGTCTACGAGCAGTACTTC. The full variable domain, its missing parts supplied by reference TRBV30 and TRBJ2-7, is SQTIHQWPATLVQPVGSPLSLECTVEGTSNPNLYWYRQAAGRGLQLLFYSVGIGQISSEVPQNLSASRPQDRQFILSSKKLLLSDSGFYLCAWSGVPGLAVYEQYFGPGTRLTVT.

This chain joins TRBV29-1 and TRBJ1-1; 8 bases agree with TRBD1. Germline V gene data show CDR1 as SQVTM and CDR2 as ANQGSEA. The J segment lost 4 bases and the V segment lost 7 bases, leaving 11 bases of the junction unmatched. The CDR3 totals 14 residues. DNA for the CDR3: TGCAGCGCCCACTCAGGGGGCGCGACCACTGAAGCTTTCTTT. Translating it yields CSAHSGGATTEAFF.

The chain employs TRBV6-5 and TRBJ1-5; D uncertain. Trimming took off 2 bases at V and 0 bases at J, with 5 bases between the two ends. The germline CDR1 and CDR2 sequences are MNHEY and SVGAGI. The CDR3 is 14 residues long. The CDR3 nucleotides read TGTGCCAGCAGTTACAGCTATAGCAATCAGCCCCAGCATTTT. It specifies CASSYSYSNQPQHF.

This chain connects TRBV28 to TRBJ2-7; D is possibly TRBD2 (6 bases). The CDR3 has 15 residues. The V end was cut by 6 bases, the J end by 4 bases, with 19 bases between. Germline V gene lookup returns CDR1 MDHEN and CDR2 SYDVKM. The CDR3 spells CASRMGRGERYEQYF. The CDR3 bases are TGTGCCAGCAGAATGGGCCGCGGGGAAAGGTACGAGCAGTACTTC.

The rearrangement links TRBV5-1 to TRBJ2-1; D is unresolved. Per germline, CDR1 SGHRS and CDR2 YFSETQ. The V and J ends lost 4 bases and 7 bases respectively, with 6 bases between them. The CDR3 sequence is 11 residues long. The CDR3 DNA is TGCGCCAGCAGCCAAACTAATGAGCAGTTCTTC. Amino acids: CASSQTNEQFF.

In this sample, this clone turned up once. The CDR3 region has the DNA TGTGCCAGCATCGTGGGAGGAACAATCTCTGGGGCCAACGTCCTGACTTTC. This gives the protein CASIVGGTISGANVLTF. The chain employs TRBV28 and TRBJ2-6, with a weak D call TRBD2 (6 bases). Germline CDR1 MDHEN, CDR2 SYDVKM. V lost 7 bases to trimming and J lost 0 bases, with 16 bases between them. The CDR3 runs to 17 residues.

The rearrangement links TRBV5-1 to TRBJ2-3; possible D gene TRBD1, 6 bases. The germline CDR1 and CDR2 sequences are SGHRS and YFSETQ. The ends were cut back, 3 bases at V and 2 bases at J, with 10 bases in the middle. The length of the CDR3 is 14 residues. The CDR3 spells CASSSRQDTDTQYF. The CDR3 bases are TGCGCCAGCAGCTCGCGACAGGACACAGATACGCAGTATTTT.

V and J are TRBV4-1 and TRBJ1-4; tentative D call: TRBD1 (5 bases). The V gene's germline CDR1 is MGHRA and CDR2 YSYEKL. The CDR3 sequence is 15 residues long. V was shortened by 6 bases and J by 4 bases, with 15 bases between the two germline ends. CDR3 amino acids: CASRDTLFYNEKLFF. The CDR3 DNA sequence: TGCGCCAGCAGGGACACACTTTTCTATAATGAAAAACTGTTTTTT.